These T cell receptor beta chains were read from a single sample in a study of identical twins. TCRdb used MiXCR to reprocess the 5' RACE reads, holding one entry per CDR3 protein. The sample records approximately 700,000 distinct CDR3 sequences, roughly 6.2% being singletons. The sequencing input was naive T cells sorted from blood. The receptors stem from a man between 18 and 29 years old in good health. Each CDR3 is given with its conserved first and last residue. Fields, in order: clone size, D gene, J gene, V gene, CDR3 DNA, CDR3 protein. The D gene is left open where the match is weak. Size values are once, few and many counts, or a class for expanded clones, and some rows have none.

many TRBD2 TRBJ2-1 TRBV20-1 TGCAGTGCTAGTAGCGGGAGGGACAATGAGCAGTTCTTC CSASSGRDNEQFF
- - TRBJ2-7 TRBV2 TGTGCCAGCAGTGAAGGGGCACTCCTTCCCTACGAGCAGTACTTC CASSEGALLPYEQYF
many - TRBJ2-4 TRBV12-3/TRBV12-4 TGTGCCAGCAGTCCCCACTTAGCCAAAAACATTCAGTACTTC CASSPHLAKNIQYF
many - TRBJ2-3 TRBV5-1 TGCGCCAGCAGCCTTACCCTAACGGGGTCCCTGGCAGATACGCAGTATTTT CASSLTLTGSLADTQYF
- - TRBJ2-5 TRBV5-6 TGTGCCAGCAGCGTCACGTTTCAAGAGACCCAGTACTTC CASSVTFQETQYF
few - TRBJ2-5 TRBV28 TGTGCCAGCAGCCCTCCATCCCGATGGCGGGAGACCCAGTACTTC CASSPPSRWRETQYF
few - TRBJ2-3 TRBV2 TGTGCCAGCAGGAGAACATCTAGCACAGATACGCAGTATTTT CASRRTSSTDTQYF
many - TRBJ2-3 TRBV5-1 TGCGCCAGCAGCTCGACAGGAGGACGCACAGATACGCAGTATTTT CASSSTGGRTDTQYF
many - TRBJ2-3 TRBV9 TGTGCCAGCAGCGCGCGACTAGGCACAGATACGCAGTATTTT CASSARLGTDTQYF
many TRBD1 TRBJ2-1 TRBV7-9 TGTGCCAGCAGCCAAGATCCGGGACAGGGGTTCGATGAGCAGTTCTTC CASSQDPGQGFDEQFF
many - TRBJ2-7 TRBV20-1 TGCAGTGCTAGACCGGGACGGAGTTACGAGCAGTACTTC CSARPGRSYEQYF
few - TRBJ1-5 TRBV20-1 TGCAGTGCTAGAGTTCAGGGCAAGGACGGGTTAAGCAATCAGCCCCAGCATTTT CSARVQGKDGLSNQPQHF
- TRBD2 TRBJ2-3 TRBV7-8 TGTGCCAGCAGACAAGGACTAGGTGGAACAGATACGCAGTATTTT CASRQGLGGTDTQYF
- - TRBJ2-5 TRBV18 TGTGCCAGCTCACCCCTCAACCCCGTTGATCAAGAGACCCAGTACTTC CASSPLNPVDQETQYF
- TRBD2 TRBJ2-7 TRBV10-3 TGTGCCATCAGTGAGTATGCCGGGACTAGCGGGAACGAGCAGTACTTC CAISEYAGTSGNEQYF
- - TRBJ2-2 TRBV20-1 TGCAGTGCCACCCCAGGGACCGGGGAGCTGTTTTTT CSATPGTGELFF
many - TRBJ2-1 TRBV7-9 TGTGCCAGCACCTTGACTCCTCACAATGAGCAGTTCTTC CASTLTPHNEQFF
many - TRBJ2-1 TRBV4-1 TGCGCCAGCAGCCAAGATCGAGTCGGACATAGGGTCTCTAGCTCCTACAATGAGCAGTTCTTC CASSQDRVGHRVSSSYNEQFF
few TRBD2 TRBJ2-1 TRBV11-3 TGTGCCAGCAGCTTTCTAGCGGGAGTCAATGAGCAGTTCTTC CASSFLAGVNEQFF
many - TRBJ2-4 TRBV6-2/TRBV6-3 TGTGCCAGCAGTTACTCCCCAGGTCTGAACATTCAGTACTTC CASSYSPGLNIQYF
- - TRBJ2-7 TRBV25-1 TGTGCCAGCAGTGAATTGGCACAGGGTCGAGTTCCGCCCTACGAGCAGTACTTC CASSELAQGRVPPYEQYF
many - TRBJ2-1 TRBV25-1 TGTGCCAGCAGTGAACCCACCGGACTCTCCTACAATGAGCAGTTCTTC CASSEPTGLSYNEQFF
many - TRBJ2-2 TRBV4-3 TGCGCCAGCAGCCACGGTGGGGCAACTGGGACCGGGGAGCTGTTTTTT CASSHGGATGTGELFF
- - TRBJ1-2 TRBV12-3/TRBV12-4 TGTGCCAGTAAAAAGGCTCTGGATGGCTACACCTTC CASKKALDGYTF
many - TRBJ2-5 TRBV10-3 TGTGCCATCAGTGACCTCGGGGCTGACCAAGAGACCCAGTACTTC CAISDLGADQETQYF
few - TRBJ1-1 TRBV5-1 TGCGCCAGCAGCGTTGGGGGAGGCGAAGCTTTCTTT CASSVGGGEAFF
many - TRBJ2-7 TRBV9 TGTGCCAGCAGCTCCAGGGTGGGCCACGAGCAGTACTTC CASSSRVGHEQYF
- - TRBJ2-3 TRBV6-4 TGTGCCAGCAGTGAAGTAGAGACAGATACGCAGTATTTT CASSEVETDTQYF
- TRBD2 TRBJ2-1 TRBV6-2/TRBV6-3 TGTGCCAGCAGTACCGAGCGGGAGGGCTCCTACAATGAGCAGTTCTTC CASSTEREGSYNEQFF
many TRBD1 TRBJ2-2 TRBV7-9 TGTGCCAGCAGCCCCGGGACAGACACCGGGGAGCTGTTTTTT CASSPGTDTGELFF
few - TRBJ2-2 TRBV29-1 TGCAGCGTTCAGGGCATCCAGGGCGGGGAGCTGTTTTTT CSVQGIQGGELFF
- TRBD1 TRBJ2-5 TRBV5-1 TGCGCCAGCAGCTATCAATGGACAGGGACCGAGACCCAGTACTTC CASSYQWTGTETQYF
many - TRBJ2-5 TRBV7-2 TGTGCCAGCAGCGACACAGAGAGGGAGACCCAGTACTTC CASSDTERETQYF
- TRBD1 TRBJ2-7 TRBV2 TGTGCCAGCTGGGCAGACAGGGCGGCAGCTGGCGAGCAGTACTTC CASWADRAAAGEQYF
many TRBD1 TRBJ2-2 TRBV29-1 TGCAGCGTGATGGACAGGGCAAACACCGGGGAGCTGTTTTTT CSVMDRANTGELFF
many TRBD2 TRBJ2-3 TRBV6-1 TGTGCCAGCTCCCCGTGGACTAGCGCAACAGATACGCAGTATTTT CASSPWTSATDTQYF
many - TRBJ2-1 TRBV12-3/TRBV12-4 TGTGCCAGCAGTTTAGCGCTTGCTACCGAGCAGTTCTTC CASSLALATEQFF
- - TRBJ2-1 TRBV14 TGTGCCAGCAGCCAAGATCAGGGGCTTGAGCAGTTCTTC CASSQDQGLEQFF
many - TRBJ1-4 TRBV20-1 TGCAGTGCTAGAGTATCTGGGGCTGGGGCTAATGAAAAACTGTTTTTT CSARVSGAGANEKLFF
few - TRBJ2-1 TRBV24-1 TGTGCCACCAGTGATTTGAACGGGGATGAGCAGTTCTTC CATSDLNGDEQFF
- - TRBJ2-3 TRBV30 TGTGCGGCAGATACGCAGTATTTT CAADTQYF
few - TRBJ2-1 TRBV20-1 TGCAGTGCTGATCCAGGGGATGGGGGCAATGAGCAGTTCTTC CSADPGDGGNEQFF
few - TRBJ1-1 TRBV6-2/TRBV6-3 TGTGCCAGCAGTCCACGAGTCCGCGGAGCTTTCTTT CASSPRVRGAFF
few - TRBJ2-3 TRBV7-9 TGTGCCAGCAGCGCCGGGACATCCAGCACAGATACGCAGTATTTT CASSAGTSSTDTQYF
many - TRBJ1-4 TRBV29-1 TGCAGCGCCCGATTTGTATCCGCAACTAATGAAAAACTGTTTTTT CSARFVSATNEKLFF
- - TRBJ2-1 TRBV18 TGTGCCAGCTCACCACCCAACAGCATCACTGAGCAGTTCTTC CASSPPNSITEQFF
many - TRBJ2-4 TRBV10-3 TGTGCCATCAGTGAGACAACAGGGAACCTAGCCAAAAACATTCAGTACTTC CAISETTGNLAKNIQYF
- TRBD2 TRBJ2-1 TRBV14 TGTGCCAGCAGCCAAGAACTAGCGGGATTAGGTGAGCAGTTCTTC CASSQELAGLGEQFF
few - TRBJ1-5 TRBV20-1 TGCAGTGCCCCAAGTGGGTCTCGCAATCAGCCCCAGCATTTT CSAPSGSRNQPQHF
- TRBD2 TRBJ2-4 TRBV9 TGTGCCAGCAGCGCCTGGAAACTCGGACTAGCGGGAAGAGCCAAAAACATTCAGTACTTC CASSAWKLGLAGRAKNIQYF
few - TRBJ2-1 TRBV5-1 TGCGCCAGCAGCTTGACAGGGGAGGGCAGGTCCTACAATGAGCAGTTCTTC CASSLTGEGRSYNEQFF
many - TRBJ1-1 TRBV7-6 TGTGCCAGCAGCTCCCTCAGGGAGGAGTACACTGAAGCTTTCTTT CASSSLREEYTEAFF
many - TRBJ2-7 TRBV12-3/TRBV12-4 TGTGCCAGCATGCCGGGTGAACGGGTCTGGAACTCCTACGAGCAGTACTTC CASMPGERVWNSYEQYF
few TRBD2 TRBJ2-3 TRBV2 TGTGCCAGCCAGGTGGCGGGAGGGTTCCCAGATACGCAGTATTTT CASQVAGGFPDTQYF
many - TRBJ2-5 TRBV12-3/TRBV12-4 TGTGCCAGCAGTTTCGCCGGGAGCGCACAAGAGACCCAGTACTTC CASSFAGSAQETQYF